One and the same sample provided the 17 T cell receptor beta chains below, sequenced in a study of cytomegalovirus exposure and HLA in healthy donors. PCR amplification relied on 60 Vbeta primers (plus 13 Jbeta primers). Sequencing was performed with immunoSEQ multiplex PCR; in TCRdb, only in-frame clones are kept and a portion is missing. Among roughly 180,000 clones listed, less than 80% were seen once. Material for sequencing was PBMCs. Every receptor here comes from a man aged 18 to 30 in good health and CMV-seronegative.

The chain has TRBV28 and TRBJ2-3, with 12 positions matching TRBD2. The CDR3 spans 14 residues. Per germline, CDR1 MDHEN and CDR2 SYDVKM. V gave up 5 bases and J gave up 3 bases; unmatched junction bases: 0. Here the CDR3 reads CASSLAGGTDTQYF. CDR3 DNA sequence: TGTGCCAGCAGTCTAGCGGGAGGGACAGATACGCAGTATTTT.

V usage is TRBV30 and J usage is TRBJ2-7, with 9 bases aligning to TRBD1. CDR3 length equals 13 residues. J gave up 6 bases and V 7 bases, and 10 bases lay outside the gene matches. Germline V gene sequence: CDR1 GTSNPN, CDR2 SVGIG (reference sequence). The CDR3 sequence is CASQNTGGSEQYF. The CDR3 DNA is TGTGCCTCCCAAAATACAGGGGGCTCCGAGCAGTACTTC.

The CDR3 loop is CASSVGGLATHEQYF. CDR3 nucleotides: TGTGCCAGCAGCGTGGGGGGACTAGCAACCCACGAGCAGTACTTC. The chain employs TRBV9 and TRBJ2-7; 9 positions match TRBD2. The CDR3 totals 15 residues. J lost 5 bases, V lost 2 bases, and 8 bases had no gene match. Germline CDR1 is SGDLS and CDR2 is YYNGEE.

V usage is TRBV29-1 and J usage is TRBJ1-5, with a possible D match to TRBD1 (5 bases). V lost 3 bases and J lost 2, with 8 bases in between. The length of the CDR3 is 13 residues. Looked up from germline, CDR1 is SQVTM and CDR2 is ANQGSEA. The CDR3 DNA reads as TGCAGCGTTGAGACAGAAGGCAATCAGCCCCAGCATTTT. Translation gives CSVETEGNQPQHF.

J is TRBJ1-5 and V is TRBV7-2; D uncertain. Trimming cost V 1 base and J 4 bases, with 14 bases left between them. The CDR3 covers 16 residues. The V gene's germline CDR1 is SGHTA and CDR2 FQGNSA. The CDR3 is CASSLVAIRLNQPQHF. The CDR3, as DNA: TGTGCCAGCAGCTTAGTAGCGATTCGTTTAAATCAGCCCCAGCATTTT.

The CDR3 DNA sequence: TGTGCTAGTGGTTTGTGGTCAGGGTCCGGCCAGCCCCAGCATTTT. This sequence encodes CASGLWSGSGQPQHF. This chain links TRBV12-5 with TRBJ1-5; D may be TRBD1 (5 bases). With 2 bases removed from V and 7 bases from J, the gap between germline ends came to 15 bases. The CDR3 covers 15 residues. Germline V CDR1 and CDR2: LGHNT, FRNRAP.

On this clone itself: The same CDR3 also results from other DNA sequences found in this sample. This chain links TRBV28 with TRBJ1-2; 9 bases are a match to TRBD1. The CDR3 runs to 14 residues. V was clipped by 5 bases and J by 6 bases; unmatched bases: 7. Germline lookup yields CDR1 MDHEN and CDR2 SYDVKM. The CDR3 loop is CASSPGTGRDGYTF. CDR3 DNA sequence: TGTGCCAGCAGTCCCGGGACAGGGAGGGATGGCTACACCTTC.

The V call is TRBV6-1, the J call TRBJ2-7; tentative D call: TRBD2 (6 bases). The CDR3 is 13 residues long. Germline CDR1 reads MNHNS; CDR2 reads SASEGT. V was clipped by 7 bases and J by 2 bases, with 12 bases between them. In DNA, the CDR3 is TGTGCCAGCACCACGACGGGAGCCTACGAGCAGTACTTC. Its translation: CASTTTGAYEQYF.

This sequence joins TRBV11-2 and TRBJ2-3; D possibly corresponds to TRBD1 (6 bases). Deletions cut 3 bases from V and 0 bases from J, with 7 bases between. CDR3 size: 14 residues. The germline CDR1 and CDR2 sequences are SGHAT and FQNNGV. Written as DNA, the CDR3 is TGTGCCAGCAGCTTTGACAGGAGCACAGATACGCAGTATTTT. This sequence encodes CASSFDRSTDTQYF.

About this clone itself: One junction end does not reproduce the germline sequence, and a read error may be involved. V gene TRBV11-1 combines with J gene TRBJ2-2; possible D gene TRBD2, 9 bases. Germline CDR1 reads SGHAT; CDR2 reads FQDESV (reference sequence). The CDR3 covers 16 residues. The DNA for the CDR3 is TGTGCCAGCGGAAGCCCAGGGGGCGCATTGCGGGGGGGGCTGTTTTTT. Residues: CASGSPGGALRGGLFF.

This chain connects TRBV7-2 to TRBJ2-2; 7 positions match TRBD1. The CDR3 covers 15 residues. The V gene's germline CDR1 is SGHTA and CDR2 FQGNSA. The V and J ends lost 5 bases and 4 bases, in that order; junction bases with no gene match: 7. The DNA for the CDR3 is TGTGCCAGCAGCATAACGGGACAGATCACCGGGGAGCTGTTTTTT. It is translated as CASSITGQITGELFF.

The chain carries TRBV5-3 and TRBJ1-6, with D tentatively TRBD1 (5 bases). TRBV5-3 is recorded as an ORF, its role being uncertain. The germline V and J ends were trimmed by 1 base and 6 bases, with 11 bases remaining between them. The CDR3 is 15 amino acids. In nucleotides, the CDR3 is TGTGCCAGAAGCTTGTGGCAGGGATGTAATTCACCCCTCCACTTT. Translating it yields CARSLWQGCNSPLHF.

This sequence joins TRBV6-4 and TRBJ1-1, with 10 bases identical to TRBD1. Per the germline V gene, CDR1 is MRHNA and CDR2 is SNTAGT. CDR3 size: 14 residues. Trimming took 7 bases from V and 7 from J; bases not matched to a gene: 9. This CDR3 is CASKRDRGTFEAFF. CDR3 DNA sequence: TGTGCCAGCAAAAGGGACAGGGGCACCTTTGAAGCTTTCTTT.

This clone was seen once. J is TRBJ2-2 and V is TRBV27, with 8 bases aligning to TRBD1. The V and J ends lost 4 bases and 5 bases, in that order; junction bases with no gene match: 12. Germline V lookup: CDR1 MNHEY, CDR2 SMNVEV (reference sequence). CDR3 size: 17 residues. This CDR3 is CASSSPDRGFSTGELFF. The CDR3 coding sequence is TGTGCCAGCAGTTCTCCCGACAGGGGATTTTCGACCGGGGAGCTGTTTTTT.

As to this clone: The same CDR3 is also encoded by other DNA sequences in this sample. The J gene is TRBJ2-7, the V gene TRBV10-3; tentative D call: TRBD1 (5 bases). Germline V gives CDR1 ENHRY, CDR2 SYGVKD. Trimming stripped 2 bases from V and 3 bases from J, with 5 bases between. This CDR3 has 12 residues. The CDR3 sequence: CAISEQGYEQYF. CDR3 DNA: TGTGCCATCAGTGAGCAGGGCTACGAGCAGTACTTC.

J is TRBJ1-4 and V is TRBV6-6; 11 bases align to TRBD1. Germline lookup yields CDR1 MNHNY and CDR2 SVGAGI (reference sequence). Unmatched junction bases numbered 8, after V lost 7 bases and J lost 7 bases. The CDR3 covers 15 residues. CDR3 loop: CASIRDGTGGEKLFF. The CDR3 DNA reads TGTGCCAGCATCCGGGATGGGACAGGGGGTGAAAAACTGTTTTTT.

The chain links TRBV28 to TRBJ2-1, with TRBD1 as a possible D gene (6 bases). Trimming cost V 10 bases and J 8 bases, with 18 bases left between them. Germline-derived CDR1 and CDR2 are MDHEN and SYDVKM. The CDR3 runs 13 residues. The CDR3 DNA is TGTGCCACCAGAGCCGGGACAAGCGATGAGCAGTTCTTC. It encodes CATRAGTSDEQFF. Based on the CDR3 plus reference TRBV28 and TRBJ2-1, the full variable domain is DVKVTQSSRYLVKRTGEKVFLECVQDMDHENMFWYRQDPGLGLRLIYFSYDVKMKEKGDIPEGYSVSREKKERFSLILESASTNQTSMYLCATRAGTSDEQFFGPGTRLTVL.